The present T cell receptor (beta chain) was sequenced within a study of OX40 agonist ivuxolimab in advanced cancers. Profiling relied on immunoSEQ multiplex PCR, and the TCRdb table lists in-frame clones only, not all of them. Among roughly 80,000 clones listed, about nine tenths were seen once. Systemic immunosuppression or a history of autoimmune disease excluded patients. Note on this clone: Its antigen is currently unknown.

Findings and limits, study-wide: CD8+ T cells (on average) carried more expanded clones than CD4+ T cells.

Sequences were derived from CD4+ or CD8+ T cells sorted from blood, sampled in a trial of the OX40 agonist ivuxolimab. The sequence was collected from an adult with an advanced solid tumor such as melanoma, head and neck, liver or kidney cancer.

Here the CDR3 reads CASSQDVASTFYGYTF. DNA for the CDR3: TGCGCCAGCAGCCAAGATGTCGCCTCGACTTTCTATGGCTACACCTTC. This chain links TRBV4-3 with TRBJ1-2, with D unresolved. This CDR3 has 16 amino acids. V was trimmed by 0 bases and J by 4 bases, leaving 15 bases between them. Germline loops: CDR1 LGHNA, CDR2 YSLEER.